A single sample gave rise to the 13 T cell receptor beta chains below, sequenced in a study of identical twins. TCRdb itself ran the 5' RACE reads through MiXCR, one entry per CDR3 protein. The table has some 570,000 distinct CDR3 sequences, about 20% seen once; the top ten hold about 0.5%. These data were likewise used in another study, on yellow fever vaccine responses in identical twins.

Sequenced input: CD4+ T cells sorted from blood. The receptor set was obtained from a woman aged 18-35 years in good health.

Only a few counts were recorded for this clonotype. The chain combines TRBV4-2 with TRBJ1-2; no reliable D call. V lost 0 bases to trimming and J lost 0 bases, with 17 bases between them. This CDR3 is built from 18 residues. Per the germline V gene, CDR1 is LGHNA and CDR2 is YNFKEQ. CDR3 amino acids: CASSQDRGSIRSNYGYTF. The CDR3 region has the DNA TGTGCCAGCAGCCAAGACAGAGGGAGTATCAGATCTAACTATGGCTACACCTTC.

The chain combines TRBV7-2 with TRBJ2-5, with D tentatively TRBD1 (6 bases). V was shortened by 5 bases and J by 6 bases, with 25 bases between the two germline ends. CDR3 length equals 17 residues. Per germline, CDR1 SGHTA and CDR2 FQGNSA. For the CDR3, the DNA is TGTGCCAGCAGCAAGTATCACACGGGACAATCTATTAAGACCCAGTACTTC. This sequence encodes CASSKYHTGQSIKTQYF.

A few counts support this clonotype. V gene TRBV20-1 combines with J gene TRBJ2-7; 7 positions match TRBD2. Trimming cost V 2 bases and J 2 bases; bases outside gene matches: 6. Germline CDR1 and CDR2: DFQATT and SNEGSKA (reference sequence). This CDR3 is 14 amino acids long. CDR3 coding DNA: TGCAGTGCTAGAAAGACTAGCCTAGCCTACGAGCAGTACTTC. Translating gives CSARKTSLAYEQYF.

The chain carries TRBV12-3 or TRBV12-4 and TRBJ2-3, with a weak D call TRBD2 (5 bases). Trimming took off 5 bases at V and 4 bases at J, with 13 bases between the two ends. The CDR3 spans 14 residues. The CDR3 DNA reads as TGTGCCAGCAGTCGAATTTCTAGCTCAGATACGCAGTATTTT. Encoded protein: CASSRISSSDTQYF.

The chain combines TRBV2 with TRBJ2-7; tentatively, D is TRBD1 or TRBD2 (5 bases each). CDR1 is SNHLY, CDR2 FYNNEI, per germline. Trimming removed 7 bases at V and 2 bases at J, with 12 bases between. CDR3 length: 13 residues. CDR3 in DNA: TGTGCCAGCACCCGGGACGGACCCTACGAGCAGTACTTC. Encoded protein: CASTRDGPYEQYF.

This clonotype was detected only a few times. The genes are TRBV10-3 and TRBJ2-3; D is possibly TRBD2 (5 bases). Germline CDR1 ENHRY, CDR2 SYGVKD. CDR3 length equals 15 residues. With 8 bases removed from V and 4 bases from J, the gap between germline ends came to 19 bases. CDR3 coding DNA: TGTGCCATCGGAGGCAGAACCGACGGGCCAGATACGCAGTATTTT. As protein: CAIGGRTDGPDTQYF.

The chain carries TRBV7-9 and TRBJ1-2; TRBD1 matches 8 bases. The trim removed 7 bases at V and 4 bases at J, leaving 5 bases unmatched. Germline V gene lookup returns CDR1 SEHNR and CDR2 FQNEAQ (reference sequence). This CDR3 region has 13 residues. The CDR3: CASTVGQGYGYTF. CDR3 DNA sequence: TGTGCCAGCACCGTCGGACAGGGCTATGGCTACACCTTC.

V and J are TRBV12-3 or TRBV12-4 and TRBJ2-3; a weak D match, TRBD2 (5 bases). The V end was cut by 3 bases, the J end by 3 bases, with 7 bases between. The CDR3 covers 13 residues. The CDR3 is CASSLDFTDTQYF. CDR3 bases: TGTGCCAGCAGTTTGGACTTTACAGATACGCAGTATTTT.

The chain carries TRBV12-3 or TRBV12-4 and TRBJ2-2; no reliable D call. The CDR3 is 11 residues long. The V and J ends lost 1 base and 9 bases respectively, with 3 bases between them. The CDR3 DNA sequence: TGTGCCAGCAGTTTAGAGCGGGAGCTGTTTTTT. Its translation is CASSLERELFF.

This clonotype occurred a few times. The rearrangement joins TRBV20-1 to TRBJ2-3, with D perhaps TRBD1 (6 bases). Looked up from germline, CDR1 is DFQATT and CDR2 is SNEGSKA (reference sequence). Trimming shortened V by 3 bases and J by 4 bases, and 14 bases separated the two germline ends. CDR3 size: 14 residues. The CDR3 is CSARGTSAPDTQYF. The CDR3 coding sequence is TGCAGTGCTAGGGGGACATCGGCCCCAGATACGCAGTATTTT.

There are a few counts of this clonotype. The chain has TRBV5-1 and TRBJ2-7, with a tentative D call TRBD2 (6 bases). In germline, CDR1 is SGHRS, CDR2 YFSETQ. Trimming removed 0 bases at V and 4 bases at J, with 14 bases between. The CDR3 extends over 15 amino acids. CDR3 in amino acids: CASSLVGEAMYEQYF. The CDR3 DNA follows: TGCGCCAGCAGCTTGGTCGGGGAGGCCATGTACGAGCAGTACTTC.

The CDR3 DNA reads TGTGCCAGCAGTGAAGGGGCCGTACGGGCCAATACGCAGTATTTT. Amino acid sequence: CASSEGAVRANTQYF. The chain has TRBV2 and TRBJ2-3; D gene unclear. CDR3 size: 15 residues. Germline CDR1 and CDR2: SNHLY and FYNNEI. V was shortened by 1 base and J by 7 bases, with 15 bases between the two germline ends.

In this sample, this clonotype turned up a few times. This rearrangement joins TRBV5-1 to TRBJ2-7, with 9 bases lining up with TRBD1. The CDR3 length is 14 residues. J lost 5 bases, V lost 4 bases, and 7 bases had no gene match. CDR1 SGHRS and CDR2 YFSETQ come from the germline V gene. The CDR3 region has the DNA TGCGCCAGCAGCCCCGGGACAGGGATACACGAGCAGTACTTC. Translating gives CASSPGTGIHEQYF.